The 14 T cell receptor beta chains below were found in one sample sequenced in a study of T cells in Graves' hyperthyroidism and ophthalmopathy. RNA transcripts gave rise to amplified TCR beta CDR3 regions. First-round RT-PCR targeting the TCR CDR3 was performed with the HTBI primer set. Using its own MiXCR run on the multiplex PCR reads, TCRdb lists one record per CDR3 protein. The table lists more than 500,000 distinct CDR3 sequences, around 15% of them singletons, with 3% to 4% in the top ten. Sequenced: blood. Source of these receptors: a woman aged 25 to 39 with Graves' hyperthyroidism.

With respect to this clonotype: One base away lies a much larger clone, so this may be a sequencing read error. CDR3 loop: CASGVVADTQYF. In DNA, the CDR3 is TGTGCCAGCGGGGTTGTGGCAGATACGCAGTATTTT. The V and J genes are TRBV6-1 and TRBJ2-3, with D unclear. This CDR3 is 12 amino acids long. Trimming took off 8 bases at V and 4 bases at J, with 10 bases between the two ends. In germline, CDR1 is MNHNS, CDR2 SASEGT.

In this sample, this clonotype turned up a few times. In DNA, the CDR3 is TGCGCCAGCAGCCCGGACAGGGTCTCTCCTGGCTACACCTTC. Translation: CASSPDRVSPGYTF. This chain joins TRBV5-1 and TRBJ1-2; 8 nucleotides align to TRBD1. J lost 7 bases, V lost 4 bases, and 9 bases had no gene match. Germline values: CDR1 SGHRS, CDR2 YFSETQ. CDR3 length equals 14 residues.

In this sample, this clonotype turned up many times. The chain has TRBV28 and TRBJ2-3; D possibly corresponds to TRBD2 (5 bases). Trimming left V 3 bases short and J 6 bases short, with 16 bases between. The V gene's germline CDR1 is MDHEN and CDR2 SYDVKM. The CDR3 contains 15 residues. The CDR3 spells CASSFHLARPDTQYF. The CDR3 nucleotides read TGTGCCAGCAGTTTCCACCTAGCCAGGCCCGATACGCAGTATTTT.

There are many counts of this clonotype. The J gene is TRBJ2-7, the V gene TRBV7-2; 7 nucleotides match TRBD2. The CDR3 covers 14 residues. The trim removed 2 bases at V and 5 bases at J, leaving 6 bases unmatched. Germline V gene data show CDR1 as SGHTA and CDR2 as FQGNSA. This CDR3 is CASSLLAEAHEQYF. As DNA, the CDR3 is TGTGCCAGCAGCTTACTAGCGGAGGCCCACGAGCAGTACTTC.

This clonotype occurred many times. The chain joins TRBV3-1 to TRBJ2-7; D not resolved. Per germline, CDR1 LGHDT and CDR2 YNNKEL (reference sequence). The CDR3 is made up of 12 amino acids. Trimming shortened V by 4 bases and J by 2 bases, and 6 bases separated the two germline ends. The CDR3 DNA reads TGTGCCAGCAGCCCAAGCACCTACGAGCAGTACTTC. This sequence encodes CASSPSTYEQYF.

This clonotype was seen ten or more times. The chain recombines TRBV19 with TRBJ2-2, with TRBD1 matching over 8 bases. The CDR3 consists of 17 residues. CDR1 is LNHDA, CDR2 SQIVND, per germline (reference sequence). V dropped 2 bases and J dropped 3; count of bases not matched to a gene: 8. CDR3 residues: CASSIPSGTGYTGELFF. DNA for the CDR3: TGTGCCAGTAGTATACCCTCTGGGACAGGTTACACCGGGGAGCTGTTTTTT.

This chain connects TRBV5-1 to TRBJ2-3; a weak D match, TRBD2 (6 bases). The CDR3 sequence is 17 residues long. V was pared by 0 bases and J by 0 bases, with 14 bases between. CDR1 is SGHRS, CDR2 YFSETQ, per germline. The CDR3: CASSLVVGGGSTDTQYF. CDR3 in DNA: TGCGCCAGCAGCTTGGTGGTTGGAGGAGGGAGCACAGATACGCAGTATTTT.

About this clonotype itself: Since a much larger clone is just one base distant, this may be a read error. The rearrangement links TRBV2 to TRBJ1-5; D might be TRBD1 (6 bases). This CDR3 contains 14 residues. The germline gives CDR1 SNHLY, CDR2 FYNNEI. The V gene lost 6 bases and the J gene lost 9 bases, with 18 bases spanning the gap. In nucleotides, the CDR3 is TGTGCCAGCAGGGGGGGGAACAGGGAGATGCCCCAGCATTTT. This codes for CASRGGNREMPQHF.

This clonotype occurred many times. V gene TRBV9 combines with J gene TRBJ2-5, with TRBD2 as a possible D gene (6 bases). Germline values: CDR1 SGDLS, CDR2 YYNGEE. V was trimmed by 4 bases and J by 3 bases, leaving 13 bases between them. The CDR3 extends over 14 amino acids. The CDR3 sequence: CASSPRTGEETQYF. CDR3 bases: TGTGCCAGCAGCCCCAGGACGGGGGAAGAGACCCAGTACTTC.

This clonotype has just a few counts. The V gene is TRBV20-1, the J gene TRBJ2-5, with TRBD1 matching over 10 bases. The CDR3 totals 14 residues. The trim removed 6 bases at V and 2 bases at J, leaving 6 bases unmatched. CDR1 and CDR2 (germline): DFQATT, SNEGSKA (reference sequence). The CDR3 DNA follows: TGCAGTGCGATCGGACAGGGGGTTCAAGAGACCCAGTACTTC. It is translated as CSAIGQGVQETQYF.

Many counts were recorded for this clonotype. The chain carries TRBV7-2 and TRBJ1-2; a possible D gene is TRBD1 (6 bases). Trimming pared 5 bases from V and 2 bases from J, leaving 21 bases between. The CDR3 covers 17 residues. Germline CDR1 reads SGHTA; CDR2 reads FQGNSA. Written as DNA, the CDR3 is TGTGCCAGCAGCAGAACTGGTAGACAGGACAACAACTATGGCTACACCTTC. Its protein product is CASSRTGRQDNNYGYTF.

The sample holds a few counts of this clonotype. This rearrangement joins TRBV19 to TRBJ1-5; no definite D call. Germline assignment: CDR1 LNHDA and CDR2 SQIVND (reference sequence). The CDR3 covers 13 residues. Trimming removed 7 bases at V and 3 bases at J, with 10 bases between. The CDR3 nucleotides are TGTGCCAGTATCGGCAGCTACAATCAGCCCCAGCATTTT. Protein sequence: CASIGSYNQPQHF.

This clonotype was observed a handful of times. The genes are TRBV11-2 and TRBJ1-6; D perhaps matches TRBD1 (5 bases). Germline CDR1 SGHAT, CDR2 FQNNGV. With 1 base removed from V and 10 bases from J, the gap between germline ends came to 14 bases. This CDR3 is built from 15 residues. CDR3 sequence reads: CASSLGAGWRSPLHF. The CDR3 nucleotides are TGTGCCAGCAGCTTAGGGGCAGGGTGGCGATCACCCCTCCACTTT.

This clonotype was seen repeatedly, ten times or more. The chain joins TRBV7-2 to TRBJ2-1, with TRBD2 identical over 8 bases. The CDR3 is 17 residues long. Per the germline V gene, CDR1 is SGHTA and CDR2 is FQGNSA. Trimming removed 1 base from V and 0 bases from J; junction bases left unmatched: 5. The CDR3 sequence: CASSLGVLAASYNEQFF. DNA of the CDR3: TGTGCCAGCAGCTTAGGGGTACTAGCGGCCTCCTACAATGAGCAGTTCTTC.